Below are 14 T cell receptor beta chains sequenced from a single sample in a study of T cell changes during pregnancy in multiple sclerosis. TCRdb's copy holds only in-frame clones and misses some; the assay was immunoSEQ multiplex PCR. The table includes tens of thousands of clones, 90% to 95% detected once. The source material was CD8+ T cells from peripheral blood mononuclear cells, sampled before pregnancy. Every receptor here comes from a female donor with multiple sclerosis, enrolled in a pregnancy study.

In this sample, this clone is medium-sized. The chain links TRBV29-1 to TRBJ2-2; 7 bases fit TRBD1. Germline-derived CDR1 and CDR2 are SQVTM and ANQGSEA. CDR3 length equals 13 residues. Unmatched junction bases numbered 4, after V lost 4 bases and J lost 5 bases. The CDR3 DNA sequence: TGCAGCGTTGTAACAGGGGAAACCGGGGAGCTGTTTTTT. This codes for CSVVTGETGELFF.

This clone has just one count. The chain links TRBV9 to TRBJ2-3, with 10 positions matching TRBD2. V was pared by 0 bases and J by 2 bases, with 6 bases of the junction left unmatched. The CDR3 has 17 amino acids. Germline assignment: CDR1 SGDLS and CDR2 YYNGEE. The CDR3 nucleotides read TGTGCCAGCAGCGTAGAGGGTAGCGGGGGGTACACAGATACGCAGTATTTT. This codes for CASSVEGSGGYTDTQYF.

The chain uses TRBV19 and TRBJ1-1; 8 bases are a match to TRBD1. Germline V lookup: CDR1 LNHDA, CDR2 SQIVND (reference sequence). The trim removed 9 bases at V and 1 base at J, leaving 4 bases unmatched. The CDR3 totals 13 residues. This CDR3 is CASRQGTNTEAFF. In DNA, the CDR3 is TGTGCCAGCAGACAGGGGACGAACACTGAAGCTTTCTTT.

The rearrangement links TRBV2 to TRBJ1-1, with unresolved D. The CDR3 is 14 residues long. The germline V and J ends were trimmed by 5 bases and 3 bases, with 13 bases remaining between them. Per the germline V gene, CDR1 is SNHLY and CDR2 is FYNNEI. CDR3 residues: CASSFEPRDTEAFF. CDR3 nucleotides: TGTGCCAGCAGTTTCGAGCCGCGGGACACTGAAGCTTTCTTT.

This chain links TRBV19 with TRBJ2-6; D gene uncertain. CDR1 and CDR2 from the germline V gene are LNHDA and SQIVND (reference sequence). V was trimmed by 3 bases and J by 3 bases, leaving 9 bases between them. This CDR3 has 15 residues. CDR3 DNA sequence: TGTGCCAGTAGTATGGAGAGCTTTGGGGCCAACGTCCTGACTTTC. It codes for CASSMESFGANVLTF.

This chain uses TRBV27 with TRBJ1-1; D might be TRBD1 (5 bases). Per germline, CDR1 MNHEY and CDR2 SMNVEV (reference sequence). CDR3 length: 13 residues. Deletions cut 5 bases from V and 0 bases from J, with 7 bases between. CDR3 residues: CASSGGLNTEAFF. CDR3 bases: TGTGCCAGCAGTGGGGGGTTGAACACTGAAGCTTTCTTT.

The V gene is TRBV15, the J gene TRBJ2-1, with D unclear. Trimming cost V 0 bases and J 7 bases, with 4 bases left between them. The CDR3 extends over 12 amino acids. Germline V lookup: CDR1 LNHNV, CDR2 YYDKDF (reference sequence). CDR3 nucleotide sequence: TGTGCCACCAGCAGAGATTATAATGAGCAGTTCTTC. This translates into CATSRDYNEQFF.

This clone was seen only once. V is TRBV5-6 and J is TRBJ2-2; D may be TRBD2 (7 bases). Per germline, CDR1 SGHDT and CDR2 YYEEEE. The CDR3 loop spans 15 amino acids. Trimming left V 1 base short and J 5 bases short, with 12 bases between. CDR3 loop: CASSLRGRGTGELFF. The CDR3 DNA reads TGTGCCAGCAGCTTGCGGGGGAGGGGGACCGGGGAGCTGTTTTTT.

The chain combines TRBV7-9 with TRBJ1-2; 7 bases fit TRBD1. The germline gives CDR1 SEHNR, CDR2 FQNEAQ (reference sequence). The J segment lost 1 base and the V segment lost 5 bases, leaving 10 bases of the junction unmatched. The length of the CDR3 is 16 residues. CDR3 in amino acids: CASSLGDSPYNYGYTF. The CDR3 nucleotides are TGTGCCAGCAGCCTAGGGGACAGCCCTTATAACTATGGCTACACCTTC.

The rearrangement joins TRBV7-6 to TRBJ2-5; no definite D call. Germline V lookup: CDR1 SGHVS, CDR2 FNYEAQ. This CDR3 spans 12 amino acids. Trimming removed 1 base from V and 4 bases from J, with 4 bases in between. The chain's CDR3 is CASSLVRETQYF. As DNA, the CDR3 is TGTGCCAGCAGCTTAGTGCGAGAGACCCAGTACTTC.

V gene TRBV13 combines with J gene TRBJ1-2, with D tentatively TRBD1 (5 bases). The CDR3 consists of 16 residues. Per germline, CDR1 PRHDT and CDR2 FYEKMQ (reference sequence). The germline V and J ends were trimmed by 5 bases and 4 bases, with 20 bases remaining between them. In DNA, the CDR3 is TGTGCCAGCAGCCGAGGGCCGGGGGGAGGATTCTATGGCTACACCTTC. Translation: CASSRGPGGGFYGYTF.

DNA of the CDR3: TGCGCCAGCAGCTTGTCAGCGGGAGTGGACGAGCAGTACTTC. Translation gives CASSLSAGVDEQYF. The chain has TRBV5-1 and TRBJ2-7, with 8 bases identical to TRBD2. V was pared by 1 base and J by 5 bases, with 5 bases of the junction left unmatched. Germline lookup yields CDR1 SGHRS and CDR2 YFSETQ. The CDR3 extends over 14 amino acids.

This chain links TRBV4-1 with TRBJ2-7, with 15 positions matching TRBD2. The CDR3 spans 18 residues. Germline V gene lookup returns CDR1 MGHRA and CDR2 YSYEKL. The trim removed 4 bases at V and 5 bases at J, leaving 12 bases unmatched. CDR3 sequence (DNA): TGCGCCAGCAGCCCGTCACCCTGGACTAGCGGGAGGGACCACGAGCAGTACTTC. Amino acid sequence: CASSPSPWTSGRDHEQYF.

This chain uses TRBV19 with TRBJ2-7; 7 bases match TRBD1. Germline V gives CDR1 LNHDA, CDR2 SQIVND (reference sequence). With 0 bases clipped from V and 3 bases from J, the junction kept 2 bases outside the gene matches. This CDR3 spans 14 amino acids. The CDR3, as DNA: TGTGCCAGTAGTATAGACGACAGGGACTACGAGCAGTACTTC. This sequence encodes CASSIDDRDYEQYF.